Below, one T cell receptor (beta chain) is given with its context. This entry comes from a study of T cell repertoires in ileal Crohn's disease. Between the trimmed V and J ends, which lost 0 bases and 0 bases, there was a span of 8 bases. From germline, CDR1 is MGHRA and CDR2 YSYEKL. There are 15 residues in the CDR3. The assay was immunoSEQ multiplex PCR, and TCRdb's table has in-frame clones only and misses some. The sample contains about 13,000 clones, around 70% of which appear only once. This TCR was sampled from an adult with Crohn's disease. Input material: ileal tissue. The chain has TRBV4-1 and TRBJ1-2; D remains unclear. The CDR3 region is CASSQEDGPNYGYTF. CDR3 in DNA: TGCGCCAGCAGCCAAGAGGACGGACCTAACTATGGCTACACCTTC.